This T cell receptor beta chain was recorded in a study of cytomegalovirus exposure and HLA in healthy donors listed by TCRdb under 2017. Background for the entire study: The 500 to 700 repertoires of the first cohort and the 110 or so validation repertoires were produced on the same platform, according to a later analysis. The study combined high-throughput TCR immunosequencing, statistical association of individual TCRs with disease status, and machine learning to predict cytomegalovirus infection status. Besides the first cohort of 666 subjects, a separate validation cohort made up of roughly 130 different subjects was used. The aim of the study was to test whether cataloging public T cell receptors could identify signatures of past pathogen exposure.

The paper as a whole reports these results and caveats: The study listed approximately 150 TCR beta chains as associated with cytomegalovirus. Subsequent analysis determined that TCRs grouped into clusters in the first cohort also showed a tendency toward co-occurrence across the 120 validation repertoires, and 85% to 95% of cluster scores exceeded 0. In vitro tests confirmed that a few of the cytomegalovirus-associated TCR beta chains recognize cytomegalovirus antigens. Cytomegalovirus status was reported to be diagnosed by the classifier with high specificity and sensitivity in both the original and validation cohorts. Most TCR sequences were observed very rarely across donors, whereas some public TCRs were present in many individuals. The authors suggested that the approach could potentially be extended to other disease states and immunological phenotypes. All 120 or so repertoires were used to score co-occurrence in the validation cohort in a later analysis, because that analysis had no HLA typing for the cohort.

Regarding this clone: Its target antigen remains unknown. Nothing much larger sits one base from this clone, and base qualities are not available.

Donors formed part of the validation cohort, which comprised 120 subjects and was distinct from the first cohort of several hundred subjects. The CDR3 holds 16 amino acids from the cysteine to the phenylalanine. Only the CDR3 DNA is retained, 48 bases long and in frame from the first base. The germline V gene yields SGHTA for CDR1 and FQGNSA for CDR2. V gives up 5 bases and J gives up 0 bases, and the segment between their germline ends measures 11 bases. Library construction relied on the immunoSEQ multiplex PCR assay. The paper's processing steps were these. A statistical classification framework was built to diagnose cytomegalovirus status from the catalog of TCR beta chain sequences. Drawn from immuneACCESS, this table holds only the in-frame rearrangements with V and J called that TCRdb kept. Clones are partly lost; checked studies trace under half to an unresolved V gene and leave the rest unexplained. For V, J and clone size, that table is used; D and trimming come from the DNA. For this sample the table gives about 330,000 clones, of which roughly 85% were detected only once. The top ten clonotypes cover around 0.8% of the sample.

The receptor was isolated from a young woman in good health and CMV-seronegative. Sequencing was done on a sample of PBMCs. The receptor chain draws on TRBV7-2 and TRBJ2-6; the D gene cannot be named for sure. The CDR3 region reads CASSLTVSSGANVLTF. DNA sequence: TGTGCCAGCAGCCTAACAGTGAGCTCTGGGGCCAACGTCCTGACTTTC.